This T cell receptor beta chain came from a study of cytotoxic CD8 clonotypes in ibrutinib-treated CLL. As concerns this clone: No antigen is known for it.

General study points: At ibrutinib response, clonality increased, and at progression it declined back toward baseline. Among the clonotypes, public ones were uncommon and contracted or held stable on treatment. In sustained-remission versus progressing patients, sampling times differed.

Investigators sought sequencing depths of between 1 in 200,000 and 1 in 1 million T cells. Sequenced by immunoSEQ multiplex PCR; TCRdb stores in-frame clones only, minus some. The sample has nearly 25,000 clones, approximately 71% seen once. This receptor was obtained from a human donor with chronic lymphocytic leukemia. The sample was PBMCs, taken after 12 months of ibrutinib treatment.

The CDR3 bases are TGTGCCAGCAGCCAAGTATCCCCAGCGGGGGATCGGGACGAGCAGTACTTC. Translating gives CASSQVSPAGDRDEQYF. The chain is built from TRBV4-2 and TRBJ2-7; 8 bases match TRBD2. V trimming: 1 base; J trimming: 5 bases; junction bases outside the gene matches: 13. Per germline, CDR1 LGHNA and CDR2 YNFKEQ. The length of the CDR3 is 17 residues.